These 17 T cell receptor beta chains originate from one sample sequenced in a study of sequential checkpoint blockade in melanoma. Described treatment: randomized to nivolumab then ipilimumab (arm A) or the reverse (arm B). Measured with immunoSEQ multiplex PCR; TCRdb has only the in-frame clones, and not every one. The table has some 5,000 clones, 70% to 80% seen once. The specimen comprised CD8+ T cells sorted from blood (inferred from file names), sampled from a patient given nivolumab and ipilimumab in sequence. These receptors all come from a human donor with melanoma.

This chain connects TRBV7-9 to TRBJ2-1; possibly TRBD2 for D (6 bases). The CDR3 runs to 17 residues. The V gene's germline CDR1 is SEHNR and CDR2 FQNEAQ (reference sequence). V was pared by 5 bases and J by 1 base, with 18 bases between. DNA for the CDR3: TGTGCCAGCAGCCCTCCTATGGGCGGACTATCCTACAATGAGCAGTTCTTC. It is translated as CASSPPMGGLSYNEQFF.

The rearrangement joins TRBV9 to TRBJ2-2, with 7 bases matching TRBD1. J gave up 2 bases and V 3 bases, and 7 bases lay outside the gene matches. The length of the CDR3 is 16 residues. The V gene's germline CDR1 is SGDLS and CDR2 YYNGEE. The CDR3 region has the DNA TGTGCCAGCAGCGGACCGGGACAGCTAAACACCGGGGAGCTGTTTTTT. It yields the protein CASSGPGQLNTGELFF.

This clone was detected a few times. The V and J genes are TRBV29-1 and TRBJ1-2; D unresolved. From germline, CDR1 is SQVTM and CDR2 ANQGSEA. V lost 4 bases to trimming and J lost 5 bases, with 8 bases between them. This CDR3 contains 11 residues. The CDR3 sequence is CSVVGAYGYTF. The CDR3, as DNA: TGCAGCGTTGTAGGAGCGTATGGCTACACCTTC.

Comments on this clone: A much larger clonotype is one base distant, so this may be a read error. The chain recombines TRBV4-2 with TRBJ1-6; TRBD1 matches 7 bases. Germline CDR1 is LGHNA and CDR2 is YNFKEQ. J was trimmed by 10 bases and V by 2 bases; bases with no gene match: 17. CDR3 length: 18 residues. CDR3 nucleotide sequence: TGTGCCAGCAGCCAACAACTAAACCTCCGGGACAGAACATCACCCCTCCACTTT. It encodes CASSQQLNLRDRTSPLHF.

The V and J genes are TRBV7-2 and TRBJ1-2; possible D gene TRBD1, 6 bases. The CDR3 runs 11 residues. Germline V CDR1 and CDR2: SGHTA, FQGNSA. The V and J ends lost 11 bases and 6 bases respectively, with 13 bases between them. Written as DNA, the CDR3 is TGTGCCCACCCCAGGGGTGATGGCTACACCTTC. It translates to CAHPRGDGYTF.

This clone was observed a few times. The rearrangement uses TRBV13 and TRBJ2-7; maybe TRBD2 (5 bases). This CDR3 comprises 13 residues. V gave up 5 bases and J gave up 6 bases, with 14 bases separating them. The V gene's germline CDR1 is PRHDT and CDR2 FYEKMQ (reference sequence). The CDR3 DNA follows: TGTGCCAGCAGCCCATTATTAGAGGGCGAGCAGTACTTC. Its translation is CASSPLLEGEQYF.

The rearrangement links TRBV4-1 to TRBJ2-7; 16 bases fit TRBD2. The V segment lost 4 bases and the J segment 4 bases; nucleotides outside the gene matches: 1. The CDR3 is 15 amino acids. Germline values: CDR1 MGHRA, CDR2 YSYEKL. CDR3 sequence (DNA): TGCGCCAGCAGCCCGGGACTAGCGGGGGGGTACGAGCAGTACTTC. Translation: CASSPGLAGGYEQYF.

This clone has only one observation. The chain combines TRBV7-6 with TRBJ2-1; 7 positions agree with TRBD2. This CDR3 is 15 amino acids long. Germline V gene sequence: CDR1 SGHVS, CDR2 FNYEAQ. J lost 2 bases, V lost 5 bases, and 6 bases had no gene match. CDR3 nucleotides: TGTGCCAGCAGCCCGGGGGGAGGGGCCTACAATGAGCAGTTCTTC. Its protein product is CASSPGGGAYNEQFF.

V gene TRBV18 combines with J gene TRBJ2-7, with 7 bases lining up with TRBD1. The germline V gene has CDR1 KGHSH and CDR2 LQKENI. The length of the CDR3 is 14 residues. The V and J ends lost 5 bases and 0 bases, in that order; junction bases with no gene match: 4. CDR3 loop: CASSARDSSYEQYF. CDR3 DNA: TGTGCCAGCTCAGCCCGGGACAGCTCCTACGAGCAGTACTTC.

This chain joins TRBV6-5 and TRBJ2-1, with 10 bases identical to TRBD2. Germline V gene data show CDR1 as MNHEY and CDR2 as SVGAGI. The CDR3 has 16 residues. V lost 0 bases to trimming and J lost 5 bases; unmatched junction nucleotides: 4. This CDR3 is CASSYSSGGANNEQFF. The CDR3 DNA follows: TGTGCCAGCAGTTACTCGAGCGGGGGGGCAAACAATGAGCAGTTCTTC.

The chain links TRBV6-6 to TRBJ1-4, with 9 bases aligning to TRBD1. V gave up 2 bases and J gave up 3 bases; unmatched junction bases: 4. Germline loops: CDR1 MNHNY, CDR2 SVGAGI (reference sequence). The CDR3 consists of 16 residues. CDR3 loop: CASSYAQGAPNEKLFF. DNA of the CDR3: TGTGCCAGCAGTTACGCACAGGGGGCGCCTAATGAAAAACTGTTTTTT.

The chain has TRBV2 and TRBJ1-6, with 7 bases that match TRBD1. The CDR3 covers 14 residues. Per the germline V gene, CDR1 is SNHLY and CDR2 is FYNNEI. J was trimmed by 10 bases and V by 6 bases; bases with no gene match: 9. CDR3 DNA: TGTGCCAGCAGCCGAGGACAGGTGTTATCACCCCTCCACTTT. This encodes CASSRGQVLSPLHF. Complete variable domain (other parts from reference TRBV2 and TRBJ1-6): EPEVTQTPSHQVTQMGQEVILRCVPISNHLYFYWYRQILGQKVEFLVSFYNNEISEKSEIFDDQFSVERPDGSNFTLKIRSTKLEDSAMYFCASSRGQVLSPLHFGNGTRLTVT.

V gene TRBV19 combines with J gene TRBJ2-5; TRBD2 aligns across 9 bases. The DNA end lines up better with TRBJ2-7; the J call may be wrong. The CDR3 extends over 15 amino acids. Germline loops: CDR1 LNHDA, CDR2 SQIVND (reference sequence). The CDR3 here is CASSSTSGGSYEQYF. As DNA, the CDR3 is TGTGCCAGTAGTTCGACTAGCGGAGGATCCTACGAGCAGTACTTC.

The chain uses TRBV6-1 and TRBJ2-2; 9 bases are shared with TRBD2. The CDR3 loop spans 17 amino acids. In germline, CDR1 is MNHNS, CDR2 SASEGT. V gave up 1 base and J gave up 0 bases; unmatched junction bases: 3. The CDR3 reads CASSEERGDPNTGELFF. The CDR3 nucleotides read TGTGCCAGCAGTGAAGAGCGGGGGGACCCGAACACCGGGGAGCTGTTTTTT.

The rearrangement links TRBV4-2 to TRBJ2-1; 7 bases agree with TRBD2. Germline CDR1 is LGHNA and CDR2 is YNFKEQ. CDR3 length: 16 residues. V shed 0 bases and J 2 bases; nucleotides not matched to a gene: 4. The CDR3 region is CASSQEGGSAYNEQFF. CDR3 coding DNA: TGTGCCAGCAGCCAAGAAGGCGGGAGCGCCTACAATGAGCAGTTCTTC.

The chain has TRBV15 and TRBJ2-7; 8 positions agree with TRBD1. With V trimmed by 9 bases and J by 2 bases, 12 bases remained unmatched. This CDR3 has 15 residues. Germline loops: CDR1 LNHNV, CDR2 YYDKDF (reference sequence). CDR3 nucleotide sequence: TGTGCCACTGGGACAGGCCATCCTCTCGCCTACGAGCAGTACTTC. Residues: CATGTGHPLAYEQYF.

This clone was found a few times. J is TRBJ1-1 and V is TRBV27, with TRBD1 matching over 8 bases. CDR3 length equals 18 residues. V lost 0 bases to trimming and J lost 3 bases; unmatched junction nucleotides: 12. CDR1 and CDR2 from the germline V gene are MNHEY and SMNVEV (reference sequence). The CDR3 nucleotides read TGTGCCAGCAGTTTATCGTCACCCAGGGGGCTTATGTACACTGAAGCTTTCTTT. Protein sequence: CASSLSSPRGLMYTEAFF.